This T cell receptor (beta chain) was captured by sequencing in a study of T-cell memory formation after mild COVID-19. Libraries for TCRalpha and TCRbeta carried sample barcodes and unique molecular identifiers via 5'RACE. TCRdb re-derived calls from the 5' RACE reads in MiXCR, one entry per CDR3 protein. The table has 45,000 to 65,000 distinct CDR3 sequences, around 9.7% seen once; the top ten hold 12%. Study-wide results and caveats: A balance of CD4 and CD8 characterized clones contracting day 15 to 85, whereas later expanders leaned CD4+.

Remarks on this clonotype: Its antigen is not identified.

Deletions cut 6 bases from V and 4 bases from J, with 15 bases between. The CDR3 contains 14 residues. The sequenced material came from PBMCs or a T cell subset sorted from them (not recorded which). The rearrangement joins TRBV12-3 or TRBV12-4 to TRBJ2-5, with D uncertain. This TCR was recovered from an adult woman who had mild COVID-19 (a few samples of this study predate the infection). Cell type and time point are not known. The CDR3 DNA reads as TGTGCCAGCAGCTACTCGATAAACACAGAGACCCAGTACTTC. Amino acids: CASSYSINTETQYF.